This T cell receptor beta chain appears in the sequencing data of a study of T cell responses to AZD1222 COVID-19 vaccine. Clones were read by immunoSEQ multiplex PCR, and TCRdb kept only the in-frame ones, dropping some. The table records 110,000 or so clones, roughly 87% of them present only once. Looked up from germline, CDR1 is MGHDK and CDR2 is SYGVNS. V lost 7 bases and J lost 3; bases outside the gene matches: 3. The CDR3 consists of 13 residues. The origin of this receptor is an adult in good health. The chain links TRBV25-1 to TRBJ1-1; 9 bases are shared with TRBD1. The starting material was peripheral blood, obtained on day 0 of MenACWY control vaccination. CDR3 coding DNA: TGTGCCAGCACGGGACAGGGTTACACTGAAGCTTTCTTT. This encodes CASTGQGYTEAFF.